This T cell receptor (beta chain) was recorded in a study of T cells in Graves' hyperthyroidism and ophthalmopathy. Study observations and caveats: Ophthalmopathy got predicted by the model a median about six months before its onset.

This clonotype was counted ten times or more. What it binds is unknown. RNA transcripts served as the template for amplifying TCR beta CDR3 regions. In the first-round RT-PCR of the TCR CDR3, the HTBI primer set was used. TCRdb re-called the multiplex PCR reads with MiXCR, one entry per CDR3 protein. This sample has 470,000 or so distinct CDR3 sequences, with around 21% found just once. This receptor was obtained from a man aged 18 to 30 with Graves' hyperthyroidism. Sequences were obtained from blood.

In DNA form, the CDR3 reads TGCAGCGTTGAAAGAGGGAATTATGGCTACACCTTC. This encodes CSVERGNYGYTF. The rearrangement joins TRBV29-1 to TRBJ1-2; D uncertain. V shed 2 bases and J shed 5 bases, with 9 bases lying between them. The CDR3 extends over 12 amino acids. The V gene's germline CDR1 is SQVTM and CDR2 ANQGSEA.